This T cell receptor (beta chain) came from a study of cytomegalovirus exposure and HLA in healthy donors. Study-wide results and limits: A later analysis found TCR association rates differed by HLA locus, highest for DRB1 and lowest for HLA-C. The authors confirmed in vitro that a few CMV-associated chains were specific for CMV antigens. The authors later linked a missense DCLRE1C variant to TCR beta V- and J-gene trimming.

Notes on this clone: Its antigen is as yet unknown.

Amplification used 60 Vbeta primers and 13 Jbeta primers. The repertoire was sequenced with immunoSEQ multiplex PCR; TCRdb's copy has only in-frame clones and lacks some. The repertoire table contains some 120,000 clones. CDR3 size: 14 residues. Germline V gene data show CDR1 as MDHEN and CDR2 as SYDVKM. V was pared by 5 bases and J by 6 bases, with 7 bases of the junction left unmatched. The sequenced sample consisted of PBMCs. The receptor was isolated from a man between 40 and 49 years old in good health and CMV-seropositive. This sequence joins TRBV28 and TRBJ1-5; 7 bases fit TRBD1. This CDR3 is CASSPTGFGQPQHF. CDR3 in DNA: TGTGCCAGCAGTCCGACAGGGTTCGGTCAGCCCCAGCATTTT.